This TCR beta chain is from a study of T cell responses to AZD1222 COVID-19 vaccine. Regarding the study as a whole: Vaccination with two AZD1222 doses was followed by a rise in Spike-specific TCR breadth and depth. Females outnumbered males among donors, who were mostly white British; clonal diversity was possibly underestimated. Just 5 to 7 AZD1222 recipients were seropositive at baseline.

Remarks on this clone: Its matching antigen is unknown.

Produced via immunoSEQ multiplex PCR; TCRdb's table is partial and in-frame only. The repertoire holds 200,000 or so clones, with 80% to 90% as singletons. The TCR originated in an adult in good health. The sample here was peripheral blood, taken on day 0 of MenACWY control vaccination.

In DNA form, the CDR3 reads TGTGCAAGTCGCTTAACTAGCGGGGAAATGTACGAGCAGTACTTC. It is translated as CASRLTSGEMYEQYF. The chain has TRBV12-2 and TRBJ2-7; the listed D gene, TRBD2, was not tested against the DNA. TRBV12-2 is given as a pseudogene. The CDR3 runs to 15 residues.